A single sample is the source of the 5 T cell receptor beta chains below, sequenced in a study of shared clonotypes between healthy human individuals (dated by TCRdb to between 2020 and 2021). Preparation of the library involved the immunoSEQ multiplex PCR assay. The table was pulled from immuneACCESS by TCRdb, which kept in-frame rearrangements only. Such tables lose some clones; where checked, under half of the loss comes from unresolved V genes, and the rest has no known cause. In all, the sample holds under 1,100,000 clones, and about 75% of those were seen once. The ten largest make up approximately 1.5% of the sample. The sequenced material came from memory CD4+ T cells sorted from blood. According to the study, the label for this sample's cell subset or site signals: CD45RA-negative fraction. These receptor sequences come from a man between 18 and 35 years old in good health.

The chain combines TRBV6-6 with TRBJ1-1, with D tentatively TRBD1 (6 bases). V lost 0 bases and J 4 bases, leaving 12 bases between the germline ends. Germline V gives CDR1 MNHNY, CDR2 SVGAGI (reference sequence). The CDR3 runs 15 residues. CDR3 loop: CASSYSGGAVTEAFF. CDR3 DNA sequence: TGTGCCAGCAGTTACTCGGGGGGCGCCGTCACTGAAGCTTTCTTT.

The V call is TRBV6-6, the J call TRBJ1-4, with D tentatively TRBD1 (5 bases). Trimming cost V 7 bases and J 0 bases, with 15 bases left between them. The CDR3 is 16 residues long. Germline V gene data show CDR1 as MNHNY and CDR2 as SVGAGI (reference sequence). CDR3 amino acids: CASTSGRRATNEKLFF. CDR3 sequence (DNA): TGTGCCAGCACTTCGGGACGCCGGGCAACTAATGAAAAACTGTTTTTT.

This clone was picked up a small number of times. This chain uses TRBV6-5 with TRBJ1-3; D not resolved. CDR3 length equals 15 residues. Germline-derived CDR1 and CDR2 are MNHEY and SVGAGI. Trimming left V 0 bases short and J 4 bases short, with 10 bases between. In DNA form, the CDR3 reads TGTGCCAGCAGTTACTCGTCACAAACCGGAAACACCATATATTTT. Residues: CASSYSSQTGNTIYF.

This clone was detected only a few times. The chain's CDR3 is CASRRDRRSYEQYF. As DNA, the CDR3 is TGTGCAAGTCGCCGGGACCGTCGATCCTACGAGCAGTACTTC. The chain combines TRBV12-2 with TRBJ2-7. TRBV12-2 is a recognized pseudogene. CDR3 length: 14 residues.

J is TRBJ2-7 and V is TRBV6-1; TRBD2 agrees at 14 bases. Germline assignment: CDR1 MNHNS and CDR2 SASEGT. CDR3 size: 18 residues. Trimming cost V 3 bases and J 3 bases; bases outside gene matches: 10. DNA for the CDR3: TGTGCCAGCAGTGAGGGACTAGCGGGAGTGAACAAGTTCTACGAGCAGTACTTC. As protein: CASSEGLAGVNKFYEQYF.